Listed below are T cell receptor beta chains from one sample, sequenced in a study of patients and donors after allogeneic stem cell transplantation. Each CDR3 protein is one row after TCRdb ran MiXCR on the RT-PCR reads. The sample shows tens of thousands of distinct CDR3 sequences, 40% to 60% of them seen only once. The sequenced sample was blood, either unsorted or a sorted T cell fraction (not recorded which). The origin of the receptors is a human donor who was either an allogeneic HSCT recipient or a stem cell or donor lymphocyte infusion donor (not recorded which). It is not recorded whose cells these are; they may come from a transplant donor. Each CDR3 is given with its conserved first and last residue. D genes are given only for firm matches. Size is stated for part of the rows, as once, few or many counts, or as a class when the clone is expanded.

v_gene,j_gene,abundance,d_gene,CDR3nt,CDR3aa
TRBV7-9,TRBJ1-3,few,NA,TGTGCCAGCAGCCCACGGGGGAAATCCCACTCTGGAAACACCATATATTTT,CASSPRGKSHSGNTIYF
TRBV3-1,TRBJ2-1,NA,TRBD2,TGTGCCAGCAGCCCGACTAGCTGGGACAATGAGCAGTTCTTC,CASSPTSWDNEQFF
TRBV4-1,TRBJ1-5,NA,TRBD1,TGCGCCAGCAGCCACAGGGGGCAGAGCAATCAGCCCCAGCATTTT,CASSHRGQSNQPQHF
TRBV28,TRBJ1-4,NA,TRBD1,TGTGCCAGCAGTTTCCCGAGGGGGGACAGTGAAAAACTGTTTTTT,CASSFPRGDSEKLFF
TRBV20-1,TRBJ2-2,NA,NA,TGCAGTGCTAGTCAGACCCCCACCGGGGAGCTGTTTTTT,CSASQTPTGELFF
TRBV29-1,TRBJ1-1,few,NA,TGCAGCGTCTCCAGACCCGATTCAGAAGCTTTCTTT,CSVSRPDSEAFF
TRBV4-2,TRBJ1-5,large,NA,TGTGCCAGCAGCCAAGTGGCGGGGGGCGAAGGTCAGCCCCAGCATTTT,CASSQVAGGEGQPQHF
TRBV28,TRBJ1-2,NA,TRBD1,TGTGCCAGCAGTCCAGAACTCGACAGGGGAACGCGGTTAGCCTTC,CASSPELDRGTRLAF
TRBV28,TRBJ1-1,NA,NA,TGTGCCAGCACCAGACACGTGAACACTGAAGCTTTCTTT,CASTRHVNTEAFF
TRBV7-2,TRBJ1-1,NA,NA,TGTGCCGTCAAGGAGACCATGAACACTGAAGCTTTCTTT,CAVKETMNTEAFF
TRBV9,TRBJ1-2,NA,NA,TGTGCCAGCAGCGCCAGGGGCGGGGGTAACTATGGCTACACCTTC,CASSARGGGNYGYTF
TRBV11-2,TRBJ1-2,few,TRBD1,TGTGCCAGCAGCTTAAAGACAGGGTCCCTATTTAGCTACACCTTC,CASSLKTGSLFSYTF
TRBV4-1,TRBJ1-2,NA,NA,TGCGCCAGCAGCCAAGCAGGGTTCGACGGCTACACCTTC,CASSQAGFDGYTF
TRBV12-3/TRBV12-4,TRBJ1-5,NA,NA,TGTGCCAGCAGTATCCTGAGGGGTGGGCCCCAGCATTTT,CASSILRGGPQHF
TRBV6-2/TRBV6-3,TRBJ1-5,NA,NA,TGTGCCAGCAGTCAATTGAGCAATCAGCCCCAGCATTTT,CASSQLSNQPQHF
TRBV10-3,TRBJ1-2,few,NA,TGTGCCATCAGTGCGGAGAGGTCCTTAGCTAACTATGGCTACACCTTC,CAISAERSLANYGYTF
TRBV7-6,TRBJ1-3,NA,NA,TGTGCCAGCAGCTTAGCGTCGGGCTCTGGAAACACCATATATTTT,CASSLASGSGNTIYF
TRBV6-2/TRBV6-3,TRBJ2-7,NA,NA,TGTGCCAGCAGTTACCCGCCCACACAGGGACGCGAGCAGTACTTC,CASSYPPTQGREQYF
TRBV5-1,TRBJ1-3,NA,TRBD1,TGCGCCAGCAGCTTGCCGGGACAGGGCCTCTCTGGAAACACCATATATTTT,CASSLPGQGLSGNTIYF
TRBV28,TRBJ1-1,few,NA,TGTGCCAGCAGTTTACTCCCGGTCGAGACTGAAGCTTTCTTT,CASSLLPVETEAFF
TRBV10-1,TRBJ2-3,NA,NA,TGCGCCAGCAGTACCGGGGAAGGGACAGATACGCAGTATTTT,CASSTGEGTDTQYF
TRBV7-2,TRBJ1-2,NA,NA,TGTGCCAGCAGCTTGGTTTGGCAGGTTCTTTATGGCTACACCTTC,CASSLVWQVLYGYTF